The 30 T cell receptor beta chains below all came from one sample that was sequenced in a study of CD8 T cells in ankylosing spondylitis. General study findings and limits: A motif of eight highly homologous TCR beta variants was seen as apparently characteristic of ankylosing spondylitis blood.

These receptors have no identified antigens. TCRdb re-called the 5' RACE reads through MiXCR, storing one row per CDR3 protein. This table holds fewer than 550,000 distinct CDR3 sequences, approximately 5.3% found once. Material: blood, either unsorted or a sorted T cell fraction (not recorded which). The receptor source for this set is a male donor with ankylosing spondylitis.

This clonotype was seen at least ten times. The chain has TRBV30 and TRBJ1-1; no definite D call. With 1 base removed from V and 5 bases from J, the gap between germline ends came to 11 bases. The germline V gene encodes CDR1 GTSNPN and CDR2 SVGIG (reference sequence). The CDR3 has 13 amino acids. The chain's CDR3 is CAWSAQLGTEAFF. The CDR3 region has the DNA TGTGCCTGGAGTGCTCAACTCGGGACTGAAGCTTTCTTT. Combining the CDR3 with reference TRBV30 and TRBJ1-1 gives the whole variable domain SQTIHQWPATLVQPVGSPLSLECTVEGTSNPNLYWYRQAAGRGLQLLFYSVGIGQISSEVPQNLSASRPQDRQFILSSKKLLLSDSGFYLCAWSAQLGTEAFFGQGTRLTVV.

This clonotype was detected many times. V gene TRBV20-1 combines with J gene TRBJ2-3; TRBD2 aligns across 9 bases. Germline CDR1 reads DFQATT; CDR2 reads SNEGSKA (reference sequence). The junction had 10 bases not matched to a gene; V was cut back by 1 base and J by 8 bases. The CDR3 is made up of 15 amino acids. This chain's CDR3 is CSARVEASGVFTQYF. The CDR3 DNA follows: TGCAGTGCTAGAGTTGAGGCTAGCGGGGTTTTTACGCAGTATTTT.

This clonotype turned up a few times. The chain has TRBV7-9 and TRBJ1-2; TRBD1 might be the D (5 bases). Germline CDR1 SEHNR, CDR2 FQNEAQ (reference sequence). The germline V and J ends were trimmed by 5 bases and 6 bases, with 19 bases remaining between them. This CDR3 region has 15 residues. The CDR3 reads CASSLWTKEGDGYTF. CDR3 nucleotide sequence: TGTGCCAGCAGCCTCTGGACAAAGGAGGGAGATGGCTACACCTTC.

This clonotype was detected ten times or more. CDR3 sequence (DNA): TGTGCCAGCAGCTTAACACAGGGGTCCCATCAGCCCCAGCATTTT. This translates into CASSLTQGSHQPQHF. The chain employs TRBV7-2 and TRBJ1-5, with 7 bases fitting TRBD1. Germline CDR1 SGHTA, CDR2 FQGNSA. The CDR3 is 15 residues long. Unmatched junction bases numbered 6, after V lost 2 bases and J lost 5 bases.

Worth noting for this clonotype: A read error may explain this, as a much larger clone is one base away. CDR3 sequence reads: CASSWGQNQPQHF. CDR3 in DNA: TGCGCCAGCAGCTGGGGACAGAATCAGCCCCAGCATTTT. The chain is built from TRBV5-1 and TRBJ1-5; 7 bases are shared with TRBD1. This CDR3 comprises 13 residues. Germline trimming cut 3 bases from V and 4 bases from J; bases unmatched to any gene: 1. CDR1 and CDR2 (germline): SGHRS, YFSETQ.

This clonotype appeared many times. This chain connects TRBV5-6 to TRBJ2-5; D is undetermined. The CDR3 runs 11 residues. The germline CDR1 and CDR2 sequences are SGHDT and YYEEEE. Trimming pared 2 bases from V and 5 bases from J, leaving 4 bases between. Here the CDR3 reads CASSFDETQYF. CDR3 nucleotide sequence: TGTGCCAGCAGCTTCGACGAGACCCAGTACTTC.

This chain joins TRBV20-1 and TRBJ2-3; 10 nucleotides match TRBD2. This CDR3 has 14 amino acids. From germline, CDR1 is DFQATT and CDR2 SNEGSKA (reference sequence). Unmatched junction bases numbered 6, after V lost 5 bases and J lost 4 bases. The CDR3 loop reads CSAGAGGRSDTQYF. As DNA, the CDR3 is TGCAGTGCTGGAGCGGGGGGGCGTTCAGATACGCAGTATTTT.

The rearrangement links TRBV7-2 to TRBJ2-7; D possibly matches TRBD1 or TRBD2 (5 bases each). The CDR3 has 14 residues. V dropped 8 bases and J dropped 6 bases, with 20 bases sitting between them. Germline lookup yields CDR1 SGHTA and CDR2 FQGNSA. This chain's CDR3 is CASSVKGRGLEQYF. The CDR3 DNA sequence: TGTGCCAGCTCCGTGAAAGGACGGGGCCTCGAGCAGTACTTC.

This clonotype has ten or more counts. The gene calls are TRBV5-1 and TRBJ2-5; 8 bases are a match to TRBD1. The ends lost 8 bases at V and 2 bases at J; junction bases unmatched: 2. In germline, CDR1 is SGHRS, CDR2 YFSETQ. CDR3 length: 12 amino acids. In nucleotides, the CDR3 is TGCGCCAGTGGACAGGGACAAGAGACCCAGTACTTC. Protein product: CASGQGQETQYF.

This clonotype was detected many times. This sequence joins TRBV27 and TRBJ2-5; possible D gene TRBD1, 5 bases. With 3 bases removed from V and 5 bases from J, the gap between germline ends came to 13 bases. This CDR3 has 14 amino acids. The germline gives CDR1 MNHEY, CDR2 SMNVEV (reference sequence). This CDR3 is CASSFQGWSETQYF. In DNA, the CDR3 is TGTGCCAGCAGTTTTCAGGGATGGAGTGAGACCCAGTACTTC.

In this sample, this clonotype turned up many times. This chain joins TRBV11-2 and TRBJ2-7; D is unresolved. Germline V CDR1 and CDR2: SGHAT, FQNNGV. The V end lost 0 bases, the J end lost 2 bases, and 8 bases lay between the germline ends. The CDR3 totals 14 residues. The CDR3, as DNA: TGTGCCAGCAGCTTAGATCTGGTAGCCTACGAGCAGTACTTC. Protein: CASSLDLVAYEQYF.

At least ten counts were recorded for this clonotype. This chain links TRBV9 with TRBJ2-1, with a tentative D call TRBD1 (6 bases). Trimming stripped 6 bases from V and 4 bases from J, with 14 bases between. The CDR3 covers 14 residues. Per the germline V gene, CDR1 is SGDLS and CDR2 is YYNGEE. The CDR3 DNA sequence: TGTGCCAGCAATCGACAGGAGATTTACAATGAGCAGTTCTTC. It specifies CASNRQEIYNEQFF. Full variable domain (remainder filled in from reference TRBV9 and TRBJ2-1): DSGVTQTPKHLITATGQRVTLRCSPRSGDLSVYWYQQSLDQGLQFLIQYYNGEERAKGNILERFSAQQFPDLHSELNLSSLELGDSALYFCASNRQEIYNEQFFGPGTRLTVL.

This clonotype was recorded at least ten times. This chain connects TRBV5-1 to TRBJ1-2; D is perhaps TRBD1 (6 bases). V lost 0 bases and J 4 bases, leaving 19 bases between the germline ends. The CDR3 runs 17 residues. Germline CDR1 is SGHRS and CDR2 is YFSETQ. CDR3 coding DNA: TGCGCCAGCAGCTTGGATTGGGGGGGCCTAGCTCCCTATGGCTACACCTTC. This sequence encodes CASSLDWGGLAPYGYTF.

This clonotype was seen ten or more times. The genes are TRBV20-1 and TRBJ2-1; 7 bases align to TRBD2. The CDR3 spans 16 residues. The ends lost 0 bases at V and 2 bases at J; junction bases unmatched: 7. Germline CDR1 is DFQATT and CDR2 is SNEGSKA (reference sequence). CDR3 loop: CSARDQAGAAYNEQFF. The DNA for the CDR3 is TGCAGTGCTAGAGATCAGGCGGGAGCGGCCTACAATGAGCAGTTCTTC.

The rearrangement links TRBV10-3 to TRBJ1-2; no reliable D call. Deletions cut 5 bases from V and 0 bases from J, with 10 bases between. Looked up from germline, CDR1 is ENHRY and CDR2 is SYGVKD. This CDR3 contains 14 residues. CDR3 in amino acids: CAISSRASNYGYTF. CDR3 coding DNA: TGTGCCATCAGTAGCCGGGCATCTAACTATGGCTACACCTTC.

Many counts were recorded for this clonotype. The chain carries TRBV5-1 and TRBJ1-1; TRBD1 aligns across 9 bases. The CDR3 is 15 residues long. V was pared by 5 bases and J by 5 bases, with 10 bases of the junction left unmatched. Per germline, CDR1 SGHRS and CDR2 YFSETQ. The DNA of the CDR3 is TGCGCCAGCAGGCAACCGGGACAGGGAGGAACTGAAGCTTTCTTT. Protein: CASRQPGQGGTEAFF.

This clonotype was counted many times. Here the CDR3 reads CASSPSPSGSRQSSYNEQFF. Written as DNA, the CDR3 is TGTGCCAGCAGCCCTTCTCCAAGCGGGAGTCGCCAGAGCTCCTACAATGAGCAGTTCTTC. This chain links TRBV11-1 with TRBJ2-1, with 8 positions matching TRBD2. The CDR3 length is 20 residues. V lost 5 bases to trimming and J lost 0 bases; unmatched junction nucleotides: 18. Germline V gene lookup returns CDR1 SGHAT and CDR2 FQDESV (reference sequence).

Many counts were recorded for this clonotype. This chain connects TRBV9 to TRBJ2-3; the match to TRBD1 covers 7 bases. Trimming at V came to 3 bases and at J to 0 bases, leaving 7 bases not matched to a gene. The germline gives CDR1 SGDLS, CDR2 YYNGEE. CDR3 length: 16 amino acids. This chain's CDR3 is CASSARQGMSTDTQYF. The CDR3 region has the DNA TGTGCCAGCAGCGCGCGACAGGGTATGAGCACAGATACGCAGTATTTT.

This clonotype was observed many times. The CDR3 DNA sequence: TGTGCCAGCAGTCTGCAAACAGGGCCTAGCTCCTACAATGAGCAGTTCTTC. This codes for CASSLQTGPSSYNEQFF. The gene calls are TRBV12-3 or TRBV12-4 and TRBJ2-1; possibly TRBD1 for D (6 bases). This CDR3 has 17 residues. The V end was cut by 5 bases, the J end by 0 bases, with 17 bases between.

This clonotype was counted ten times or more. The J gene is TRBJ2-1, the V gene TRBV5-1; the D gene is possibly TRBD1 (6 bases). Trimming took off 5 bases at V and 7 bases at J, with 16 bases between the two ends. The CDR3 is 14 amino acids. The V gene's germline CDR1 is SGHRS and CDR2 YFSETQ. CDR3 amino acids: CASRPQGQANEQFF. The CDR3 bases are TGCGCCAGCAGGCCGCAGGGGCAGGCAAATGAGCAGTTCTTC.

This clonotype occurred a few times. The chain is built from TRBV5-1 and TRBJ2-7; no definite D call. Germline V gene sequence: CDR1 SGHRS, CDR2 YFSETQ. V was pared by 0 bases and J by 4 bases, with 14 bases between. The CDR3 has 15 residues. The DNA for the CDR3 is TGCGCCAGCAGCTTGGATCTTGGTCTTCTTTACGAGCAGTACTTC. This encodes CASSLDLGLLYEQYF.

This clonotype was counted many times. The V call is TRBV5-1, the J call TRBJ2-7; no firm D call. The CDR3 is 13 amino acids. Trimming stripped 2 bases from V and 4 bases from J, with 10 bases between. Germline assignment: CDR1 SGHRS and CDR2 YFSETQ. CDR3 nucleotide sequence: TGCGCCAGCAGCTTCCTAAGGGAATACGAGCAGTACTTC. Translated: CASSFLREYEQYF.

This clonotype was recorded a few times. V is TRBV14 and J is TRBJ2-7; D is possibly TRBD1 or TRBD2 (5 bases each). The V end lost 3 bases, the J end lost 4 bases, and 13 bases lay between the germline ends. This CDR3 has 14 amino acids. The germline V gene has CDR1 SGHDN and CDR2 FVKESK. For the CDR3, the DNA is TGTGCCAGCAGCCAGAGGGGCAGATTATACGAGCAGTACTTC. Amino acid sequence: CASSQRGRLYEQYF.

This clonotype occurred a few times. CDR3 sequence: CASSATVFSYEQYF. DNA for the CDR3: TGTGCCAGCAGCGCAACAGTATTCTCCTACGAGCAGTACTTC. This chain connects TRBV13 to TRBJ2-7; D remains ambiguous. The CDR3 consists of 14 residues. Germline V CDR1 and CDR2: PRHDT, FYEKMQ (reference sequence). V gave up 5 bases and J gave up 0 bases, with 11 bases separating them.

This clonotype was recorded at least ten times. The chain is built from TRBV11-2 and TRBJ2-3, with D perhaps matching TRBD2 (6 bases). The germline gives CDR1 SGHAT, CDR2 FQNNGV. The V end was cut by 5 bases, the J end by 4 bases, with 13 bases between. This CDR3 spans 14 amino acids. The CDR3 DNA reads as TGTGCCAGCAGCCCGACTAGGGGATCAGATACGCAGTATTTT. It yields the protein CASSPTRGSDTQYF.

This clonotype was observed many times. The chain is built from TRBV5-1 and TRBJ1-1; D is undetermined. Germline loops: CDR1 SGHRS, CDR2 YFSETQ. The CDR3 consists of 13 residues. The germline V and J ends were trimmed by 4 bases and 2 bases, with 9 bases remaining between them. CDR3 nucleotide sequence: TGCGCCAGCAGCGAGGGTTTCAACACTGAAGCTTTCTTT. This sequence encodes CASSEGFNTEAFF.

In its sample, this clonotype was seen many times. The rearrangement links TRBV5-1 to TRBJ2-3; no reliable D call. The CDR3 spans 14 residues. Trimming removed 0 bases at V and 6 bases at J, with 11 bases between. The V gene's germline CDR1 is SGHRS and CDR2 YFSETQ. The CDR3 nucleotides read TGCGCCAGCAGCTTGGCGAAGCCCACGGATACGCAGTATTTT. It encodes CASSLAKPTDTQYF.

At least ten counts were recorded for this clonotype. The V gene is TRBV20-1, the J gene TRBJ1-2; 7 bases are shared with TRBD1. Germline V gene data show CDR1 as DFQATT and CDR2 as SNEGSKA (reference sequence). The junction had 8 bases not matched to a gene; V was cut back by 5 bases and J by 2 bases. The CDR3 consists of 14 residues. The DNA for the CDR3 is TGCAGTGCTTTTGGGACAGCGATGAACTATGGCTACACCTTC. The encoded protein is CSAFGTAMNYGYTF.

At least ten counts were recorded for this clonotype. The chain couples TRBV5-1 to TRBJ1-3, with D possibly matching TRBD1 (5 bases). Germline V lookup: CDR1 SGHRS, CDR2 YFSETQ. The germline V and J ends were trimmed by 5 bases and 8 bases, with 23 bases remaining between them. CDR3 size: 16 residues. CDR3 residues: CASRWDGISSGDTIYF. Here the CDR3 DNA reads TGCGCCAGCAGGTGGGACGGGATCTCCTCCGGGGACACCATATATTTT.

This clonotype was seen ten or more times. This chain uses TRBV11-2 with TRBJ1-2; D is unresolved. Trimming took off 1 base at V and 3 bases at J, with 6 bases between the two ends. The CDR3 has 13 amino acids. The germline CDR1 and CDR2 sequences are SGHAT and FQNNGV. CDR3 in DNA: TGTGCCAGCAGCTTAGGAGGCTACTATGGCTACACCTTC. Its translation is CASSLGGYYGYTF.